The TCR beta chain described here comes from a study of blood T cells in healthy people across ages (dated by TCRdb to the mid-2010s). Study-wide context: In model experiments, template switching captured roughly one uniquely barcoded TCR beta cDNA molecule for every two T cells. Using deep sequencing normalized with unique cDNA molecular identifiers, the study measured how TCR beta repertoire diversity changes with age. Four age groups were formed from the donors: young (average roughly 15 years), middle-aged (approximately 40), aged (62) and long-lived (roughly 81). To avoid experimental bias, donors of different ages were distributed randomly across sequencing lanes. The study analyzed two additional independent replicas of 1 million unique cDNA reads from the same blood draw for two donors, one aged 18 to 30 and one aged 80 or older.

Details on this clonotype: Its binding antigen is unknown. Base quality data are lacking; no much larger clone is found one base away.

Broad study findings and their caveats: Because donor CMV infection status was unknown, age-related changes in expanded clonotypes were potentially confounded. Bulk unsorted PBMC profiling prevented conclusive comparison of naive and antigen-experienced compartments. Observed TCR beta diversity per million T cells fell roughly linearly with age, and a significant reduction was already apparent by age around 44. Compared with the aged group, the long-lived group had more naive CD4+ T cells, fewer expanded clones and increased TCR diversity, a pattern suggesting age selection. Total diversity estimates from one million sequenced T cells were considered lower bounds and underestimates. A strong correlation was found between observed TCR beta diversity and the percentage of naive T cells measured by flow cytometry.

The protocol used for the library was 5' RACE. The sequencer was an Illumina HiSeq 2500. A second PCR of about 6 to 12 cycles was run with a J-beta primer mix and a sample-barcoded 5' primer. A unique molecular identifier was introduced onto each TCR beta cDNA molecule by a template-switch 5' adaptor carrying 12 random nucleotides. Each sample yielded at least 2.5 million CDR3-containing paired-end reads. The Mint cDNA synthesis kit, primed by a TRBC-specific oligonucleotide, was used to synthesize first-strand cDNA from all RNA. Following uracil-DNA glycosylase treatment, all cDNA underwent a first 18-cycle PCR with the universal primers M1SS and BC2_uni_R. The original methods were these. For normalization, 1 million high-quality reads, each with a distinct molecular identifier, were randomly selected from each sample. Instead of being binned into consensus sequences, reads that shared molecular identifiers were thrown out. MiTCR, run with a Q25 quality threshold and the strictest error-elimination algorithm, handled CDR3 identification, clonotype clustering and error correction. A nonparametric unseen species model with Euler transformation was used to estimate lower-bound total TCR beta diversity. TCRdb's own reprocessing of the public reads used fastp at Q25 and MiXCR and kept productive beta chains. Each CDR3 protein gets just one entry, which takes the most common genes and DNA from the rows behind it. The authors' filters were not applied to this entry. The sample has 1.5 million to 2 million distinct CDR3 sequences on record, about 50% of them singletons. The biggest ten clones account for about 2.1% of the sample.

CDR1 and CDR2 (MNHEY, SMNVEV) derive from the germline V gene (reference sequence). Taken from cysteine to phenylalanine, the CDR3 has 17 residues. Just the 51-base CDR3 DNA is kept, in frame starting at base 1. V gives up 6 bases and J gives up 2 bases, and the segment between their germline ends measures 22 bases. The roughly 38 donors, aged roughly 6 to 90 years, were systemically healthy Caucasian individuals from Russia. About 10 milliliters of peripheral blood were collected from each donor into EDTA-treated Vacutainer tubes. Ficoll-Paque density-gradient centrifugation was used to isolate PBMCs, with at least 6.5 million obtained per sample. Trizol reagent was used to extract total RNA from the PBMCs, yielding at least 6 micrograms per sample. Naive CD45RAhigh/CD27high T cell percentages were measured by flow cytometry on a PBMC aliquot from every donor.

This chain is built from TRBV27 and TRBJ2-5, with the D gene possibly TRBD1 or TRBD2, each one fitting 5 bases. The clonotype comes from a woman aged 35 to 49 in good health. Sequencing was done on a sample of blood. The CDR3 here reads CASSVTLGTASQETQYF. The sequenced DNA is TGTGCCAGCAGCGTTACCCTCGGGACGGCGAGTCAAGAGACCCAGTACTTC.